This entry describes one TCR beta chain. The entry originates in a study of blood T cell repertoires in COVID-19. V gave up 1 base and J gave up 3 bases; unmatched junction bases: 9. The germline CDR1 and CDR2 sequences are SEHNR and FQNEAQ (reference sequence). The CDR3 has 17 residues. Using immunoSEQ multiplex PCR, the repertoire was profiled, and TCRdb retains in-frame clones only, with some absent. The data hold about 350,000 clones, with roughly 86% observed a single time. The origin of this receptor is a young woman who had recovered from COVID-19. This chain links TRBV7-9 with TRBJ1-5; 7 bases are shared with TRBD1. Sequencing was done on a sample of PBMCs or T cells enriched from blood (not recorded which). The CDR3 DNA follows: TGTGCCAGCAGCTTAGACGAAGGGGGCATCGCCAATCAGCCCCAGCATTTT. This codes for CASSLDEGGIANQPQHF. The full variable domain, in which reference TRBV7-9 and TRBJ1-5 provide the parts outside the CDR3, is DTGVSQNPRHKITKRGQNVTFRCDPISEHNRLYWYRQTLGQGPEFLTYFQNEAQLEKSRLLSDRFSAERPKGSFSTLEIQRTEQGDSAMYLCASSLDEGGIANQPQHFGDGTRLSIL.